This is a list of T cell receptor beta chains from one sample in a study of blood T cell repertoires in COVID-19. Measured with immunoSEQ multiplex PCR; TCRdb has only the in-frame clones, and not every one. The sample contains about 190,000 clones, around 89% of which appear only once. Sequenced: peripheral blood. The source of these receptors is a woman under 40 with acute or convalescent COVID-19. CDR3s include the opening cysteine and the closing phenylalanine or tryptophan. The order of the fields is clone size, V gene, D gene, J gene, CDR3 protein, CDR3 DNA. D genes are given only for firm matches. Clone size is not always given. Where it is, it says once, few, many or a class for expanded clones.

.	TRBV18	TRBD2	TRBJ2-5	CASSSFSGIVETQYF	TGTGCCAGCTCTTCTTTTAGCGGGATCGTGGAGACCCAGTACTTC
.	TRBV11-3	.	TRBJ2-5	CASSLGSLGETQYF	TGTGCCAGCAGCTTAGGGAGCCTCGGGGAGACCCAGTACTTC
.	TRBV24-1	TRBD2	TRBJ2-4	CATSDSGTSGDSVRNIQYF	TGTGCCACCAGTGATTCCGGGACTAGCGGTGATTCGGTACGAAACATTCAGTACTTC
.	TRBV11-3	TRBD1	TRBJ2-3	CASSSTGGGLADTQYF	TGTGCCAGCAGCTCTACAGGGGGCGGACTTGCAGATACGCAGTATTTT
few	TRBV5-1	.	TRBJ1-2	CASSLVAGGYGYTF	TGCGCCAGCAGCTTGGTCGCGGGAGGGTATGGCTACACCTTC
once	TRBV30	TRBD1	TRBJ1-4	CASDRGEKLFF	TGTGCCTCCGACAGGGGCGAAAAACTGTTTTTT
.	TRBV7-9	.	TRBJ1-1	CASSPRGAKGTEAFF	TGTGCCAGCTCCCCGCGGGGGGCGAAGGGCACTGAAGCTTTCTTT
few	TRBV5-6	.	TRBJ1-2	CASSPNAGPTPSSTF	TGTGCCAGCAGCCCTAATGCGGGACCGACACCATCCTCCACCTTC
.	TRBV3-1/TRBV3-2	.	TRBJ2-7	CASSQDRALLYF	TGTGCCAGCAGCCAAGATCGCGCATTGCTGTACTTC
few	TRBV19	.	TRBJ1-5	CASSIERQPQHF	TGTGCCAGTAGTATAGAGAGGCAGCCCCAGCATTTT